One sample yielded the 9 T cell receptor beta chains listed below, sequenced in a study of blood T cell repertoires in COVID-19. Profiled with immunoSEQ multiplex PCR; TCRdb holds only in-frame clones, not every one. The sample has under 200,000 clones, 81% seen once. Material: PBMCs or T cells enriched from blood (not recorded which). Receptors originate from a middle-aged woman with acute COVID-19.

The chain recombines TRBV4-2 with TRBJ1-6; 7 nucleotides line up with TRBD1. J gave up 7 bases and V 2 bases, and 5 bases lay outside the gene matches. Germline V gene sequence: CDR1 LGHNA, CDR2 YNFKEQ. The CDR3 runs to 15 residues. This CDR3 is CASSQPGTVNSPLHF. The DNA of the CDR3 is TGTGCCAGCAGCCAACCCGGGACAGTAAATTCACCCCTCCACTTT.

The chain recombines TRBV10-3 with TRBJ2-6, with D hard to call. CDR1 ENHRY and CDR2 SYGVKD come from the germline V gene. The length of the CDR3 is 17 residues. The germline V and J ends were trimmed by 2 bases and 0 bases, with 11 bases remaining between them. The CDR3 loop reads CAISEVEQNSGANVLTF. In DNA, the CDR3 is TGTGCCATCAGTGAGGTAGAACAGAACTCTGGGGCCAACGTCCTGACTTTC.

This clone has more than one count but fewer than ten. The rearrangement links TRBV29-1 to TRBJ1-2, with D maybe TRBD1 (5 bases). Deletions cut 7 bases from V and 0 bases from J, with 12 bases between. The germline V gene has CDR1 SQVTM and CDR2 ANQGSEA. There are 13 residues in the CDR3. The DNA for the CDR3 is TGCAGCGCCGAGGGACTGTCTAACTATGGCTACACCTTC. This encodes CSAEGLSNYGYTF.

The rearrangement links TRBV5-1 to TRBJ2-3; TRBD2 might be the D (6 bases). V lost 2 bases, J lost 6 bases, and 13 bases lay in between. Germline V CDR1 and CDR2: SGHRS, YFSETQ. This CDR3 contains 14 residues. CDR3 in amino acids: CASSFGGGSDTQYF. In DNA, the CDR3 is TGCGCCAGCAGCTTTGGGGGAGGATCGGATACGCAGTATTTT.

This chain joins TRBV11-3 and TRBJ1-3; D might be TRBD1 (6 bases). The germline V gene encodes CDR1 SGHNT and CDR2 YENEEA. The CDR3 is 16 residues long. Trimming took off 5 bases at V and 0 bases at J, with 14 bases between the two ends. In DNA, the CDR3 is TGTGCCAGCAGCGCATCTACAGGGAGCTCTGGAAACACCATATATTTT. Protein sequence: CASSASTGSSGNTIYF.

The chain joins TRBV3-1 (or the pseudogene TRBV3-2) to TRBJ2-1; D perhaps matches TRBD2 (5 bases). CDR1 is LGHDT, CDR2 YNNKEL, per germline (reference sequence). The CDR3 covers 15 residues. The V and J ends lost 4 bases and 0 bases respectively, with 10 bases between them. CDR3 amino acids: CASSLSASSYNEQFF. For the CDR3, the DNA is TGTGCCAGCAGCCTTAGCGCTAGCTCCTACAATGAGCAGTTCTTC.

J is TRBJ1-1 and V is TRBV5-1; TRBD1 matches at 7 bases. Germline V gene lookup returns CDR1 SGHRS and CDR2 YFSETQ. This CDR3 region has 15 residues. Germline trimming cut 0 bases from V and 5 bases from J; bases unmatched to any gene: 7. The CDR3 DNA follows: TGCGCCAGCAGCTTGGAGGGGGCGCCGGGGACTGAAGCTTTCTTT. Translation: CASSLEGAPGTEAFF.

The chain combines TRBV11-3 with TRBJ2-3, with TRBD2 matching 13 bases. There are 16 residues in the CDR3. The ends lost 5 bases at V and 5 bases at J; junction bases unmatched: 7. Germline V gene data show CDR1 as SGHNT and CDR2 as YENEEA. CDR3 amino acids: CASSLRLAGGGDTQYF. CDR3 nucleotides: TGTGCCAGCAGCCTTCGACTAGCGGGAGGCGGAGATACGCAGTATTTT.

V is TRBV7-2 and J is TRBJ2-1; D possibly corresponds to TRBD2 (5 bases). V was cut by 2 bases and J by 7 bases, with 9 bases left in between. The CDR3 extends over 13 amino acids. Germline CDR1 and CDR2: SGHTA and FQGNSA. The CDR3 loop is CASSLMRTNEQFF. Here the CDR3 DNA reads TGTGCCAGCAGCTTAATGCGGACTAATGAGCAGTTCTTC. Using reference TRBV7-2 and TRBJ2-1 for the parts outside the CDR3, the full variable domain is GAGVSQSPSNKVTEKGKDVELRCDPISGHTALYWYRQSLGQGLEFLIYFQGNSAPDKSGLPSDRFSAERTGGSVSTLTIQRTQQEDSAVYLCASSLMRTNEQFFGPGTRLTVL.